What follows are 3 T cell receptor beta chains derived from one specimen sequenced in a study of shared clonotypes between healthy human individuals. Repertoires were generated with immunoSEQ multiplex PCR, while TCRdb's copy carries only in-frame clones and drops some. In the table there are 780,000 or so clones, about two thirds of which are singletons. Sequenced: memory CD4+ T cells sorted from blood. Subset described: CD45RA-negative fraction. These receptors were taken from a woman in her thirties in good health.

The CDR3 DNA sequence: TGTGCCAGCAGCTCGGCTAACAGAGCGTTGAACACTGAAGCTTTCTTT. It translates to CASSSANRALNTEAFF. The genes are TRBV7-9 and TRBJ1-1; D ambiguous. Trimming removed 4 bases at V and 0 bases at J, with 15 bases between. This CDR3 comprises 16 residues. Germline CDR1 reads SEHNR; CDR2 reads FQNEAQ (reference sequence).

The rearrangement uses TRBV5-1 and TRBJ2-7; TRBD1 aligns across 10 bases. Germline values: CDR1 SGHRS, CDR2 YFSETQ. The ends lost 4 bases at V and 0 bases at J; junction bases unmatched: 4. The CDR3 extends over 15 amino acids. CDR3 loop: CASSGGTGVSYEQYF. The DNA for the CDR3 is TGCGCCAGCAGCGGGGGGACAGGGGTCTCCTACGAGCAGTACTTC.

The rearrangement uses TRBV5-1 and TRBJ1-1; D gene unclear. Germline loops: CDR1 SGHRS, CDR2 YFSETQ. Trimming left V 0 bases short and J 5 bases short, with 11 bases between. CDR3 length: 14 residues. In nucleotides, the CDR3 is TGCGCCAGCAGCTTGGACGGCCTGAGAACTGAAGCTTTCTTT. It specifies CASSLDGLRTEAFF.